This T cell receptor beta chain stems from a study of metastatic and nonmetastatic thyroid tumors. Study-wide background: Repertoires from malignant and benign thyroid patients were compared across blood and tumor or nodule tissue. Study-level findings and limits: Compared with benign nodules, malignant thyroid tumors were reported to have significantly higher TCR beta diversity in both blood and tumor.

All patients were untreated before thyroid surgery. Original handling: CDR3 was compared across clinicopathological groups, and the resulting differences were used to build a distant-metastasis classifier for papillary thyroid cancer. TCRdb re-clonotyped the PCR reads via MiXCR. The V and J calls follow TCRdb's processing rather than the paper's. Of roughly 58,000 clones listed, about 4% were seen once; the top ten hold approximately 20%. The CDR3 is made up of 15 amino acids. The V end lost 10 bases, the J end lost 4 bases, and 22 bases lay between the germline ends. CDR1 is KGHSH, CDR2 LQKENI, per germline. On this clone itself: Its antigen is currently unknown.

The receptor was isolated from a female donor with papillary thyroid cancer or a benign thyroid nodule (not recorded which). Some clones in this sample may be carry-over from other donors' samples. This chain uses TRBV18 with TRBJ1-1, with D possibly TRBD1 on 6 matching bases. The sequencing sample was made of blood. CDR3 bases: TGTGCCACCATACCGGAACGGGGGCGGTTCACTGAAGCTTTCTTT. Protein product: CATIPERGRFTEAFF.